One and the same sample provided the 4 T cell receptor beta chains below, sequenced in a study of a mutant IDH1 vaccine in newly diagnosed glioma. Which antigens these TCRs recognize remains unknown. Time point indicated: week 35, safety follow-up. Vaccinated patients received 300 ug of mutant IDH1 20-mer peptide per dose, with topical imiquimod. TCRdb's table, derived via immunoSEQ multiplex PCR, lists solely in-frame clones and lacks some. This table has around 60,000 clones, 80% to 90% appearing once. Sequenced material: PBMCs, taken from a glioma patient whose treatment included an IDH1 peptide vaccine. The receptors were sampled from a man aged 35-49 years with glioma.

The DNA of the CDR3 is TGTGCCAGTAGTTTCGGGACAAGCAACACTGAAGCTTTCTTT. Its protein product is CASSFGTSNTEAFF. This chain joins TRBV19 and TRBJ1-1; TRBD1 is a possible D gene (6 bases). In germline, CDR1 is LNHDA, CDR2 SQIVND (reference sequence). The length of the CDR3 is 14 residues. V was clipped by 5 bases and J by 2 bases, with 12 bases between them.

V usage is TRBV7-2 and J usage is TRBJ2-7; 8 bases agree with TRBD1. V shed 3 bases, J shed 1 base, and the junction held 2 bases outside the gene matches. CDR3 length: 14 residues. The germline gives CDR1 SGHTA, CDR2 FQGNSA. The CDR3 protein is CASSFTGGSYEQYF. CDR3 sequence (DNA): TGTGCCAGCAGCTTTACAGGGGGATCCTACGAGCAGTACTTC.

The chain employs TRBV10-3 and TRBJ1-6; D may be TRBD1 (6 bases). The CDR3 consists of 15 residues. Trimming removed 4 bases at V and 7 bases at J, with 14 bases between. Germline CDR1 ENHRY, CDR2 SYGVKD. The CDR3 protein is CAISANQGFNSPLHF. The DNA for the CDR3 is TGTGCCATCAGTGCCAACCAGGGGTTCAATTCACCCCTCCACTTT.

In its sample, this clone was seen once. V is TRBV7-9 and J is TRBJ2-3; TRBD2 is a possible D gene (5 bases). Trimming removed 10 bases at V and 1 base at J, with 15 bases between. The germline gives CDR1 SEHNR, CDR2 FQNEAQ (reference sequence). CDR3 size: 14 residues. CDR3 DNA sequence: TGTGCCACCACACACGGGATGGGCACAGATACGCAGTATTTT. It specifies CATTHGMGTDTQYF. The complete variable domain, with remaining parts taken from reference TRBV7-9 and TRBJ2-3, reads DTGVSQNPRHKITKRGQNVTFRCDPISEHNRLYWYRQTLGQGPEFLTYFQNEAQLEKSRLLSDRFSAERPKGSFSTLEIQRTEQGDSAMYLCATTHGMGTDTQYFGPGTRLTVL.